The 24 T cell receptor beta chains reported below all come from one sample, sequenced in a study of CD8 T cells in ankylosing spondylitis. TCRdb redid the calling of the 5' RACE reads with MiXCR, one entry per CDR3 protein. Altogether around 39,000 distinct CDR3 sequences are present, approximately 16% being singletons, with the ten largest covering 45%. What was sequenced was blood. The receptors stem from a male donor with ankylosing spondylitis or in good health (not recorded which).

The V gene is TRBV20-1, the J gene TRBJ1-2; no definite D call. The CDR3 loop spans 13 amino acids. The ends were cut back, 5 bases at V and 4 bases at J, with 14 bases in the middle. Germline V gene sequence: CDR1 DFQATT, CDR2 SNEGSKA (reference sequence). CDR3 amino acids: CSAGQELGYGYTF. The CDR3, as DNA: TGCAGTGCTGGGCAGGAGCTTGGCTATGGCTACACCTTC.

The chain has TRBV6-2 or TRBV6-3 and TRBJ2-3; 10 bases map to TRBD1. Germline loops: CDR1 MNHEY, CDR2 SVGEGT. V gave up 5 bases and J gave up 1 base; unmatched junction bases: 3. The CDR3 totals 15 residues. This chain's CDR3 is CASSRQGARTDTQYF. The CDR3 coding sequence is TGTGCCAGCAGTCGACAGGGGGCTCGCACAGATACGCAGTATTTT.

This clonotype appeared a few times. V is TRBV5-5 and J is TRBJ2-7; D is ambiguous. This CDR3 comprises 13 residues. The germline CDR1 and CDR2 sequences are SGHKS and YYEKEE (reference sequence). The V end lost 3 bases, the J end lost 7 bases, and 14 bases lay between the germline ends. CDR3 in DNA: TGTGCCAGCAGCTCGGGCCCCTTCCCAGAGCAGTACTTC. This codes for CASSSGPFPEQYF.

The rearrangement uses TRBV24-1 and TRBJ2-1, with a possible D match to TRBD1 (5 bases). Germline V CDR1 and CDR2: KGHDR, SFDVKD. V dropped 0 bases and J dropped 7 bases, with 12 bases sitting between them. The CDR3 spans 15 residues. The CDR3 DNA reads TGTGCCACCAGTGATTTGATCAGCAGGGTGAATGAGCAGTTCTTC. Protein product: CATSDLISRVNEQFF.

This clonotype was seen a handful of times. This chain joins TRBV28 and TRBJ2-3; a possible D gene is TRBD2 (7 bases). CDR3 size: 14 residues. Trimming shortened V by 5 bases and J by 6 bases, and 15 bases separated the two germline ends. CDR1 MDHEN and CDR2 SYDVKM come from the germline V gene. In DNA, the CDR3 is TGTGCCAGCAGTCCGTCCGGGGGGCCGGATACGCAGTATTTT. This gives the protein CASSPSGGPDTQYF.

The CDR3 reads CASRKDSDSYNEQFF. CDR3 DNA: TGTGCCAGCAGGAAGGACAGCGACTCCTACAATGAGCAGTTCTTC. The chain couples TRBV6-1 to TRBJ2-1, with a weak D call TRBD1 (6 bases). The CDR3 covers 15 residues. Per germline, CDR1 MNHNS and CDR2 SASEGT. Trimming took off 6 bases at V and 0 bases at J, with 12 bases between the two ends.

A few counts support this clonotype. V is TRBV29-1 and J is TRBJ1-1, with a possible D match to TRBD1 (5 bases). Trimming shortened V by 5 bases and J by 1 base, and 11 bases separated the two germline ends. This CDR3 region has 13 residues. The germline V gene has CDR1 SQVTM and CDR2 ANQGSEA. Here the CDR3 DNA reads TGCAGCGTTTACGCAGGGAGGAACACTGAAGCTTTCTTT. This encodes CSVYAGRNTEAFF. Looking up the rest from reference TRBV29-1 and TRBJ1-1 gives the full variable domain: SAVISQKPSRDICQRGTSLTIQCQVDSQVTMMFWYRQQPGQSLTLIATANQGSEATYESGFVIDKFPISRPNLTFSTLTVSNMSPEDSSIYLCSVYAGRNTEAFFGQGTRLTVV.

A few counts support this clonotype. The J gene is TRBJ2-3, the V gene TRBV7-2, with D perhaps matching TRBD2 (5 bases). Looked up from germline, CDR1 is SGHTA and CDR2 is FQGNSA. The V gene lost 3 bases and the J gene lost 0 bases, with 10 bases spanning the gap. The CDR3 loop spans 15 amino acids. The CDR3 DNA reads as TGTGCCAGCAGCTTGGTTAGCGCGAGCACAGATACGCAGTATTTT. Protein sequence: CASSLVSASTDTQYF.

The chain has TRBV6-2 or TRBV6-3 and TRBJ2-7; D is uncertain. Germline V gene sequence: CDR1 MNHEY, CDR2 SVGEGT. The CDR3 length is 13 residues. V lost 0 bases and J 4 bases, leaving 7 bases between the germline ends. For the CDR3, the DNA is TGTGCCAGCAGTTACTCCTCAGAATACGAGCAGTACGTC. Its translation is CASSYSSEYEQYV.

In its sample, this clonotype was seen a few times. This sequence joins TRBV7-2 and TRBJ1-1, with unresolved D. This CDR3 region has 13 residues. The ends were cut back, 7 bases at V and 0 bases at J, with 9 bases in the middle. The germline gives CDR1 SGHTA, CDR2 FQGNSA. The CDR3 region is CASNQNLNTEAFF. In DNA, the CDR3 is TGTGCCAGCAACCAGAACCTGAACACTGAAGCTTTCTTT.

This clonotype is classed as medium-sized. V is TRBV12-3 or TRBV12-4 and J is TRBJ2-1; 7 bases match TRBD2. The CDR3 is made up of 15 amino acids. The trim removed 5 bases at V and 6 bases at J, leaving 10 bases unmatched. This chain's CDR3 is CASSRPLTSVNEQFF. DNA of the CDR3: TGTGCCAGCAGTCGTCCTCTTACTAGCGTCAATGAGCAGTTCTTC.

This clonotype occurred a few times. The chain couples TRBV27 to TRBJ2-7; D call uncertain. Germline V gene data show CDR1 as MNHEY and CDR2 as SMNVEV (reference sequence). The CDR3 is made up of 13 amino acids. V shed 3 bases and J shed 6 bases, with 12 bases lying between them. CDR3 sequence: CASSFVPPGEQYF. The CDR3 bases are TGTGCCAGCAGTTTTGTTCCCCCGGGCGAGCAGTACTTC.

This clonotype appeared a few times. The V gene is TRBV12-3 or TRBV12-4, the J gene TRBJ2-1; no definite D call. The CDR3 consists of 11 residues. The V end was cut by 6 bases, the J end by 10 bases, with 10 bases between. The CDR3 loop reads CASSRSSEQFF. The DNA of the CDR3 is TGTGCCAGCAGCCGGAGCTCCGAGCAGTTCTTC.

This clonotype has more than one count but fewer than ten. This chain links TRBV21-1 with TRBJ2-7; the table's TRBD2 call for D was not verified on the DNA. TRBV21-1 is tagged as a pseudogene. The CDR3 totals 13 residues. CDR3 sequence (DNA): TGTGCCTCGGAACGCAGGGACCTTTACGAGCAGTACTTC. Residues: CASERRDLYEQYF.

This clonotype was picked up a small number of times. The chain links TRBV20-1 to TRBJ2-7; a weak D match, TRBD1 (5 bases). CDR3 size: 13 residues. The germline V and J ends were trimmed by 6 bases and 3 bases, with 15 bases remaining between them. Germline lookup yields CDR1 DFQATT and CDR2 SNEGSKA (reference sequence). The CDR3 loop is CSAQFPQGYEQYV. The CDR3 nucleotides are TGCAGTGCCCAATTTCCGCAGGGCTACGAGCAGTACGTC.

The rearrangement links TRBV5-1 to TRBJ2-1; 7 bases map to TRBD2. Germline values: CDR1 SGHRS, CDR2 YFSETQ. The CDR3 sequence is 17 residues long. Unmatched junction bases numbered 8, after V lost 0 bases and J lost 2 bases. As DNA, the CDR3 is TGCGCCAGCAGCTTGGGGTCCAGCGGGAAAGCCTACAATGAGCAGTTCTTC. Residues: CASSLGSSGKAYNEQFF.

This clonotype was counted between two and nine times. CDR3 amino acids: CASSLRGGNNEQFF. CDR3 nucleotides: TGTGCCAGCAGTTTACGGGGCGGCAACAATGAGCAGTTCTTC. The V call is TRBV28, the J call TRBJ2-1; D is perhaps TRBD1 or TRBD2 (5 bases each). Deletions cut 2 bases from V and 5 bases from J, with 10 bases between. The CDR3 loop spans 14 amino acids. Germline V CDR1 and CDR2: MDHEN, SYDVKM.

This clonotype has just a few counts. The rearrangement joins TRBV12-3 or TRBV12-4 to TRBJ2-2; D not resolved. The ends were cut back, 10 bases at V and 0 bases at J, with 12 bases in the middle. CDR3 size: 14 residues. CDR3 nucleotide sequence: TGTGCCACAAGAGGCGGAGCGAACACCGGGGAGCTGTTTTTT. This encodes CATRGGANTGELFF.

CDR3 protein: CSAEDRGNEKLFF. CDR3 nucleotides: TGCAGTGCCGAGGACAGGGGGAATGAAAAACTGTTTTTT. This sequence joins TRBV20-1 and TRBJ1-4; 10 nucleotides align to TRBD1. The CDR3 runs to 13 residues. Trimming cost V 6 bases and J 5 bases; bases outside gene matches: 3. Germline CDR1 is DFQATT and CDR2 is SNEGSKA (reference sequence).

CDR3 protein: CAIQARGGEKLFF. Here the CDR3 DNA reads TGTGCCATCCAGGCCAGGGGAGGTGAAAAACTGTTTTTT. This chain uses TRBV10-3 with TRBJ1-4; tentative D call: TRBD1 (6 bases). Germline V gene sequence: CDR1 ENHRY, CDR2 SYGVKD. The V gene lost 8 bases and the J gene lost 7 bases, with 14 bases spanning the gap. This CDR3 contains 13 residues.

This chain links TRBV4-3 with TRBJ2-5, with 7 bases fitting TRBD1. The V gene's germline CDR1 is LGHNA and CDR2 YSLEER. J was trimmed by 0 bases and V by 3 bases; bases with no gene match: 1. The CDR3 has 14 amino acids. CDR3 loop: CASSQDRYQETQYF. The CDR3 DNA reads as TGCGCCAGCAGCCAGGACAGGTACCAAGAGACCCAGTACTTC.

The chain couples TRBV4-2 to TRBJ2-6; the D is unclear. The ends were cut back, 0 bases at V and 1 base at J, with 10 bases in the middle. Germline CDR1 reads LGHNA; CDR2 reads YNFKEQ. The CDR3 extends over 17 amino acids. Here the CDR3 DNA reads TGTGCCAGCAGCCAAGAATCGAGAGTTTCTGGGGCCAACGTCCTGACTTTC. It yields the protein CASSQESRVSGANVLTF.

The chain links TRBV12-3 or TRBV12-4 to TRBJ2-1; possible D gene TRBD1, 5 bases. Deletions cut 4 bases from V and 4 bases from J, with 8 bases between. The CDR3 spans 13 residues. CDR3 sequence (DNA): TGTGCCAGCAGTTCCAGGGTTTACAATGAGCAGTTCTTC. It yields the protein CASSSRVYNEQFF.

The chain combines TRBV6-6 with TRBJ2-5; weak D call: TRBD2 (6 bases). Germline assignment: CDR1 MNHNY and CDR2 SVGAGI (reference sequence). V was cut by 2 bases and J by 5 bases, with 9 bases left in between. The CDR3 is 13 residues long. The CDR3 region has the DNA TGTGCCAGCAGTTACGTTCGGGGGGAGACCCAGTACTTC. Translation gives CASSYVRGETQYF.